The 8 T cell receptor beta chains below were found in one sample sequenced in a study of human T cells and chemical hapten exposure. Attachment of unique molecular identifiers to individual cDNA molecules was performed in the library. Via MiXCR, TCRdb re-called the reads, giving one row per CDR3 protein. The repertoire holds about 120,000 distinct CDR3 sequences, about 8.9% seen once, with around 1.5% in the top ten. The study extracted total RNA from unfractionated whole blood. The sample comprised whole blood. The receptors here all came from a human donor in good health. Some clones in this sample may be carry-over from other donors' samples.

This clonotype came up many times. The chain is built from TRBV3-1 and TRBJ1-3; possible D gene TRBD1, 5 bases. V lost 4 bases to trimming and J lost 2 bases, with 9 bases between them. This CDR3 has 14 amino acids. CDR1 and CDR2 (germline): LGHDT, YNNKEL (reference sequence). CDR3 sequence (DNA): TGTGCCAGCAGCCTCGACAGAACTGGAAACACCATATATTTT. Translated: CASSLDRTGNTIYF.

Many counts were recorded for this clonotype. The rearrangement joins TRBV18 to TRBJ1-2; TRBD1 agrees at 8 bases. The ends lost 6 bases at V and 6 bases at J; junction bases unmatched: 12. CDR1 is KGHSH, CDR2 LQKENI, per germline. The CDR3 consists of 15 residues. DNA for the CDR3: TGTGCCAGCTCGCGCTTGGACAGGGCTGTCGATGGCTACACCTTC. This translates into CASSRLDRAVDGYTF.

This clonotype was counted at least ten times. The V call is TRBV10-3, the J call TRBJ1-5; D remains unclear. V lost 8 bases and J 10 bases, leaving 9 bases between the germline ends. The CDR3 has 10 residues. CDR1 is ENHRY, CDR2 SYGVKD, per germline. The CDR3 loop is CAIGRKPQHF. For the CDR3, the DNA is TGTGCCATCGGAAGAAAACCCCAGCATTTT.

This clonotype was observed a few times. The chain uses TRBV6-2 or TRBV6-3 and TRBJ2-3, with TRBD1 matching over 8 bases. This CDR3 contains 16 residues. Germline V CDR1 and CDR2: MNHEY, SVGEGT. After removal of 7 bases from V and 4 bases from J, the junction contained 13 bases not matched to a gene. The chain's CDR3 is CASTGAPGGIADTQYF. The CDR3 DNA follows: TGTGCCAGCACCGGAGCCCCAGGGGGCATCGCAGATACGCAGTATTTT.

This clonotype was found many times. The chain couples TRBV11-2 to TRBJ2-7; 7 positions match TRBD1. V lost 0 bases and J lost 4; bases outside the gene matches: 3. CDR1 is SGHAT, CDR2 FQNNGV, per germline. CDR3 length equals 14 residues. CDR3 region: CASSLEQGQYEQYF. DNA for the CDR3: TGTGCCAGCAGCTTAGAACAGGGGCAGTACGAGCAGTACTTC. Variable domain in full (rest from reference TRBV11-2 and TRBJ2-7): EAGVAQSPRYKIIEKRQSVAFWCNPISGHATLYWYQQILGQGPKLLIQFQNNGVVDDSQLPKDRFSAERLKGVDSTLKIQPAKLEDSAVYLCASSLEQGQYEQYFGPGTRLTVT.

This sequence joins TRBV12-3 or TRBV12-4 and TRBJ2-5, with 9 bases aligning to TRBD2. The CDR3 loop spans 20 amino acids. The V and J ends lost 6 bases and 0 bases, in that order; junction bases with no gene match: 20. In nucleotides, the CDR3 is TGTGCCAGCAGCTCACATTATAGCGGGGGTGACAACATGTACCAAGAGACCCAGTACTTC. Its translation is CASSSHYSGGDNMYQETQYF.

The chain combines TRBV2 with TRBJ1-6; weak D call: TRBD1 (6 bases). V was clipped by 1 base and J by 7 bases, with 11 bases between them. This CDR3 has 15 amino acids. CDR1 and CDR2 (germline): SNHLY, FYNNEI. The CDR3 is CASSEEVGGNSPLHF. The CDR3 DNA sequence: TGTGCCAGCAGTGAAGAAGTAGGGGGGAATTCACCCCTCCACTTT.

This clonotype was seen repeatedly, ten times or more. The V gene is TRBV2, the J gene TRBJ2-2; 11 bases are a match to TRBD2. Germline CDR1 and CDR2: SNHLY and FYNNEI. The CDR3 is made up of 14 amino acids. V gave up 6 bases and J gave up 5 bases; unmatched junction bases: 2. The CDR3 here is CASRWTSGTGELFF. CDR3 sequence (DNA): TGTGCCAGCAGATGGACTAGCGGGACCGGGGAGCTGTTTTTT. The full variable domain, completed using reference TRBV2 and TRBJ2-2, is EPEVTQTPSHQVTQMGQEVILRCVPISNHLYFYWYRQILGQKVEFLVSFYNNEISEKSEIFDDQFSVERPDGSNFTLKIRSTKLEDSAMYFCASRWTSGTGELFFGEGSRLTVL.